These 26 T cell receptor beta chains were all obtained from the same sample, sequenced in a study of spatial heterogeneity in lung cancer. TCRdb called the 5' RACE reads again in MiXCR, with one record for every CDR3 protein. This table has about 92,000 distinct CDR3 sequences, approximately 12% appearing once. The time point is: sample taken at primary tumor resection. Material for sequencing was whole RNA from tumor, nontumor lung or frozen PBMC, left unsorted. Source: PBMCs, taken at surgery. These receptors all stem from a male donor with early-stage non-small cell lung cancer.

V gene TRBV12-3 or TRBV12-4 combines with J gene TRBJ1-4; D is uncertain. The V end lost 8 bases, the J end lost 5 bases, and 9 bases lay between the germline ends. The CDR3 has 12 amino acids. CDR3 region: CASSRLNEKLFF. CDR3 DNA: TGTGCCAGCTCTCGTTTAAATGAAAAACTGTTTTTT.

The V and J genes are TRBV6-6 and TRBJ2-3; TRBD1 matches at 10 bases. CDR3 length equals 16 residues. Trimming cost V 8 bases and J 2 bases; bases outside gene matches: 10. Germline CDR1 is MNHNY and CDR2 is SVGAGI (reference sequence). Written as DNA, the CDR3 is TGTGCCAGCGGGACAGGGGACTCCACTCTCACAGATACGCAGTATTTT. Its translation is CASGTGDSTLTDTQYF.

V and J are TRBV25-1 and TRBJ2-6, with unresolved D. CDR1 MGHDK and CDR2 SYGVNS come from the germline V gene. The CDR3 has 17 residues. V lost 3 bases to trimming and J lost 0 bases, with 12 bases between them. In nucleotides, the CDR3 is TGTGCCAGCAGTGATGCAGGTAGAAGCTCTGGGGCCAACGTCCTGACTTTC. This encodes CASSDAGRSSGANVLTF.

Many counts were recorded for this clonotype. V and J are TRBV5-1 and TRBJ2-7, with 8 bases fitting TRBD1. The CDR3 totals 16 residues. Looked up from germline, CDR1 is SGHRS and CDR2 is YFSETQ. Germline trimming cut 4 bases from V and 0 bases from J; bases unmatched to any gene: 9. CDR3 amino acids: CASSPRDRTSSYEQYF. The CDR3, as DNA: TGCGCCAGCAGCCCGAGGGACAGGACGAGCTCCTACGAGCAGTACTTC.

This clonotype was counted ten times or more. The J gene is TRBJ1-6, the V gene TRBV20-1; D might be TRBD1 (6 bases). Germline V lookup: CDR1 DFQATT, CDR2 SNEGSKA (reference sequence). This CDR3 region has 14 residues. CDR3 nucleotides: TGCGGATGCCAAGGGGGTATCGGGGATTCACCCCTCCACTTT. This gives the protein CGCQGGIGDSPLHF.

This chain links TRBV11-2 with TRBJ1-2; tentative D call: TRBD1 (6 bases). Germline V gene data show CDR1 as SGHAT and CDR2 as FQNNGV. Trimming cost V 0 bases and J 6 bases, with 8 bases left between them. The CDR3 length is 13 residues. The CDR3 loop is CASSLDRTDGYTF. CDR3 nucleotides: TGTGCCAGCAGCTTAGACAGGACAGATGGCTACACCTTC. The full variable domain, in which reference TRBV11-2 and TRBJ1-2 provide the parts outside the CDR3, is EAGVAQSPRYKIIEKRQSVAFWCNPISGHATLYWYQQILGQGPKLLIQFQNNGVVDDSQLPKDRFSAERLKGVDSTLKIQPAKLEDSAVYLCASSLDRTDGYTFGSGTRLTVV.

The genes are TRBV28 and TRBJ2-2; 11 bases are shared with TRBD1. From germline, CDR1 is MDHEN and CDR2 SYDVKM. CDR3 length: 15 amino acids. With 5 bases clipped from V and 5 bases from J, the junction kept 4 bases outside the gene matches. The CDR3 is CASSGQGAGTGELFF. In DNA, the CDR3 is TGTGCCAGCAGTGGACAGGGGGCAGGGACCGGGGAGCTGTTTTTT.

This clonotype was counted only a few times. The genes are TRBV12-3 or TRBV12-4 and TRBJ2-2; D gene uncertain. The CDR3 is 14 residues long. Trimming removed 2 bases at V and 4 bases at J, with 8 bases between. The CDR3 loop is CASSLIPTTGELFF. The CDR3 region has the DNA TGTGCCAGCAGTTTAATACCGACCACCGGGGAGCTGTTTTTT.

This clonotype was recorded at least ten times. V is TRBV6-1 and J is TRBJ2-1, with 9 bases fitting TRBD2. Trimming cost V 4 bases and J 1 base; bases outside gene matches: 14. This CDR3 is 19 amino acids long. Per the germline V gene, CDR1 is MNHNS and CDR2 is SASEGT. The CDR3 sequence is CASSGQGALAGGSYNEQFF. As DNA, the CDR3 is TGTGCCAGCAGTGGGCAGGGAGCCCTGGCGGGAGGGTCCTACAATGAGCAGTTCTTC.

The chain is built from TRBV2 and TRBJ2-3, with TRBD2 matching 9 bases. V lost 3 bases, J lost 2 bases, and 3 bases stayed unmatched. The CDR3 consists of 15 residues. Germline V CDR1 and CDR2: SNHLY, FYNNEI. The chain's CDR3 is CASSELAGNTDTQYF. CDR3 DNA sequence: TGTGCCAGCAGTGAGCTAGCGGGGAACACAGATACGCAGTATTTT.

In its sample, this clonotype was seen a few times. The rearrangement uses TRBV7-6 and TRBJ2-3, with 12 bases aligning to TRBD1. Germline-derived CDR1 and CDR2 are SGHVS and FNYEAQ. The CDR3 runs to 15 residues. V trimming: 7 bases; J trimming: 4 bases; junction bases outside the gene matches: 6. The CDR3 nucleotides read TGTGCCAGCACCCTTGGGACAGGGGGCTCAGATACGCAGTATTTT. Translation: CASTLGTGGSDTQYF.

The rearrangement links TRBV4-3 to TRBJ2-3; 9 bases are shared with TRBD2. The length of the CDR3 is 17 residues. Trimming removed 0 bases from V and 3 bases from J; junction bases left unmatched: 7. Germline CDR1 and CDR2: LGHNA and YSLEER. CDR3 residues: CASSQEGAGGATDTQYF. The CDR3 DNA sequence: TGCGCCAGCAGCCAAGAGGGAGCGGGGGGAGCGACAGATACGCAGTATTTT.

This clonotype showed up many times. The chain carries TRBV20-1 and TRBJ1-5; D is possibly TRBD1 (6 bases). V lost 1 base, J lost 4 bases, and 11 bases lay in between. There are 14 residues in the CDR3. Germline V gene lookup returns CDR1 DFQATT and CDR2 SNEGSKA (reference sequence). The CDR3 DNA follows: TGCAGTGCTAGAGCGGGGGGCGCGAATCAGCCCCAGCATTTT. It translates to CSARAGGANQPQHF.

This clonotype occurred a few times. V usage is TRBV3-1 and J usage is TRBJ2-4; TRBD1 matches 9 bases. V lost 4 bases and J lost 8; bases outside the gene matches: 6. The CDR3 is 14 amino acids. The germline gives CDR1 LGHDT, CDR2 YNNKEL (reference sequence). CDR3 loop: CASSPLQGADIQYF. The DNA of the CDR3 is TGTGCCAGCAGCCCGTTACAGGGGGCGGACATTCAGTACTTC.

This chain uses TRBV28 with TRBJ1-1; D is perhaps TRBD1 (5 bases). Germline V gives CDR1 MDHEN, CDR2 SYDVKM. Trimming took 8 bases from V and 3 from J, leaving 7 bases between them. The CDR3 length is 11 residues. DNA of the CDR3: TGTGCCAGCCAAGGGGACACTGAAGCTTTCTTT. Amino acid sequence: CASQGDTEAFF.

The sample holds a few counts of this clonotype. V gene TRBV24-1 combines with J gene TRBJ2-6, with 7 bases identical to TRBD1. The CDR3 runs to 16 residues. V lost 3 bases, J lost 4 bases, and 5 bases stayed unmatched. The germline CDR1 and CDR2 sequences are KGHDR and SFDVKD. The CDR3 protein is CATSDPTGAGANVLTF. The CDR3 DNA follows: TGTGCCACCAGTGATCCCACAGGGGCCGGGGCCAACGTCCTGACTTTC.

This clonotype has at least ten counts. The J gene is TRBJ1-4, the V gene TRBV2; D unresolved. Per the germline V gene, CDR1 is SNHLY and CDR2 is FYNNEI. V gave up 7 bases and J gave up 0 bases, with 6 bases separating them. This CDR3 has 13 amino acids. The CDR3 DNA follows: TGTGCCAGCATGACCCCAACTAATGAAAAACTGTTTTTT. This codes for CASMTPTNEKLFF.

A few counts support this clonotype. This chain joins TRBV4-2 and TRBJ2-7, with D perhaps matching TRBD2 (5 bases). V lost 1 base and J lost 6, with 13 bases in between. Per the germline V gene, CDR1 is LGHNA and CDR2 is YNFKEQ. This CDR3 has 14 residues. The CDR3: CASSQGSGPSEQYF. The CDR3 DNA sequence: TGTGCCAGCAGCCAAGGGAGCGGCCCCAGCGAGCAGTACTTC.

This rearrangement joins TRBV28 to TRBJ2-3, with D tentatively TRBD1 (5 bases). V was trimmed by 3 bases and J by 6 bases, leaving 10 bases between them. The CDR3 has 13 residues. Germline V gene data show CDR1 as MDHEN and CDR2 as SYDVKM. Written as DNA, the CDR3 is TGTGCCAGCAGTTTCGTCAGGGTTGATACGCAGTATTTT. Translated: CASSFVRVDTQYF.

Note on this clonotype: This sequence may be a read error, since a much larger clone differs from it by one base. The gene calls are TRBV10-3 and TRBJ2-3, with D hard to call. The germline V gene has CDR1 ENHRY and CDR2 SYGVKD. Trimming took off 5 bases at V and 10 bases at J, with 22 bases between the two ends. This CDR3 has 15 residues. The CDR3: CAISPSVGVQDAQYF. The CDR3 bases are TGTGCCATCAGTCCCTCGGTTGGGGTTCAGGATGCGCAGTATTTT.

This clonotype was seen a handful of times. The genes are TRBV6-5 and TRBJ1-6; tentatively, D is TRBD1 (5 bases). The CDR3 is 16 amino acids. The germline V gene encodes CDR1 MNHEY and CDR2 SVGAGI. The V and J ends lost 2 bases and 3 bases respectively, with 11 bases between them. Here the CDR3 reads CASSYGAGSYNSPLHF. CDR3 DNA sequence: TGTGCCAGCAGTTACGGCGCAGGGAGCTATAATTCACCCCTCCACTTT.

V is TRBV29-1 and J is TRBJ1-6, with 7 bases matching TRBD1. The CDR3 sequence is 14 residues long. Germline CDR1 reads SQVTM; CDR2 reads ANQGSEA. V was clipped by 4 bases and J by 5 bases; unmatched bases: 5. In DNA, the CDR3 is TGCAGCGTTGCGGAGGGACAGAATAATTCACCCCTCCACTTT. This translates into CSVAEGQNNSPLHF.

The chain has TRBV7-3 and TRBJ2-3; TRBD2 matches at 9 bases. Germline CDR1 reads SGHTA; CDR2 reads FQGTGA. Trimming cost V 5 bases and J 6 bases; bases outside gene matches: 12. The CDR3 runs 16 residues. The DNA of the CDR3 is TGTGCCAGCAGCCCCGCGCAGCGGGGGGCGGGGGATACGCAGTATTTT. It is translated as CASSPAQRGAGDTQYF.

About this clonotype itself: One end of the junction is discordant with germline, which a read error may explain. The rearrangement uses TRBV28 and TRBJ1-6, with D possibly matching TRBD1 (5 bases). The CDR3 sequence is 14 residues long. Germline V gene lookup returns CDR1 MDHEN and CDR2 SYDVKM. The CDR3 loop reads CASSVPGNNSPPHF. CDR3 sequence (DNA): TGTGCCAGCAGCGTACCAGGGAATAATTCACCCCCCCACTTT.

This clonotype was picked up many times. V usage is TRBV7-9 and J usage is TRBJ1-5; D perhaps matches TRBD1 (5 bases). The CDR3 covers 15 residues. The germline V and J ends were trimmed by 2 bases and 7 bases, with 15 bases remaining between them. Germline values: CDR1 SEHNR, CDR2 FQNEAQ (reference sequence). The CDR3 nucleotides read TGTGCCAGCAGCTTAAGCACGGGGGTGACGCAGCCCCAGCATTTT. It yields the protein CASSLSTGVTQPQHF.

This clonotype was counted between two and nine times. This chain joins TRBV7-9 and TRBJ2-7, with TRBD1 as a possible D gene (6 bases). The V gene's germline CDR1 is SEHNR and CDR2 FQNEAQ (reference sequence). The V end was cut by 2 bases, the J end by 4 bases, with 12 bases between. The CDR3 runs 14 residues. This CDR3 reads CASSLTDRRYEQYF. DNA of the CDR3: TGTGCCAGCAGCTTAACGGACAGACGATACGAGCAGTACTTC.